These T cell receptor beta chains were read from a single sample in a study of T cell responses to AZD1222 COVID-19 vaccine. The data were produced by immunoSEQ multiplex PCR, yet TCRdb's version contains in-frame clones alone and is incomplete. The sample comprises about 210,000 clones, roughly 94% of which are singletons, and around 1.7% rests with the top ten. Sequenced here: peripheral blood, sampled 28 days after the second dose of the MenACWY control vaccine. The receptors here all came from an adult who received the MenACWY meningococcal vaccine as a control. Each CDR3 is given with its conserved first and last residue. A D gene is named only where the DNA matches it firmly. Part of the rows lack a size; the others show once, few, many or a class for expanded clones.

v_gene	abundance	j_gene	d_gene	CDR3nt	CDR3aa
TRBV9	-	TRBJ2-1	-	TGTGCCAGCAGCGGGACGCATGAGCAGTTCTTC	CASSGTHEQFF
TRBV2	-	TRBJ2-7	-	TGTGCCAGCAGACCCGGACGGGGCGCTGGGGCCTACGAGCAGTACTTC	CASRPGRGAGAYEQYF
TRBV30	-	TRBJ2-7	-	TGTGCCTGGAGTGACCGTTACGAGCAGTACTTC	CAWSDRYEQYF
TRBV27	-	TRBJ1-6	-	TGTGCCAGTTCAAGTAATAGGGACGGAAATTCACCCCTCCACTTT	CASSSNRDGNSPLHF
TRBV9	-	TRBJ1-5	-	TGTGCCAGCGGAGACCCTAGCAATCAGCCCCAGCATTTT	CASGDPSNQPQHF
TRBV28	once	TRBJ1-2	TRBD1	TGTGCCAGCAGCTCGGGACAGGGAGGAGATGGCTACACCTTC	CASSSGQGGDGYTF
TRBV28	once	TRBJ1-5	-	TGTGCCAGCAGTTTGGGGGGCAATGATCAGCCCCAGCATTTT	CASSLGGNDQPQHF
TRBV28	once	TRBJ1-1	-	TGTGCCAGCAGCTCGGACAGAGGGGGGCCTGAAGCTTTCTTT	CASSSDRGGPEAFF
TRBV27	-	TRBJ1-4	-	TGTGCCAGCAGTCGGGACGCCGCAACTAATGAAAAACTGTTTTTT	CASSRDAATNEKLFF
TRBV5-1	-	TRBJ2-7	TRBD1	TGCGCCAGCAGCGATCCGGGACAGGGGTACGAGCAGTACTTC	CASSDPGQGYEQYF
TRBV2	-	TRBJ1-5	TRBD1	TGTGCCAGCAGTGAATTGGGTAGGGGGACAGCGGGAGGTCAGCCCCAGCATTTT	CASSELGRGTAGGQPQHF
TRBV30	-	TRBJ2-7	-	TGTGCCTGGAGACCATACCCGGGTACCTACGAGCAGTACTTC	CAWRPYPGTYEQYF
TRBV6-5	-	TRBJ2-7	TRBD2	TGTGCCAGCAGAAAGACTAGCGGGAGCCTTGCCGAGCAGTACTTC	CASRKTSGSLAEQYF
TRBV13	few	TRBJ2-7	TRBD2	TGTGCCAGCAGCCATAGTGGGGGGCGGGAGGACCGCGACGAGCAGTACTTC	CASSHSGGREDRDEQYF
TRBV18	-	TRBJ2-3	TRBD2	TGTGCCAGCTCCCAGGACCCCGCGGGGGGGCTTAGCACAGATACGCAGTATTTT	CASSQDPAGGLSTDTQYF
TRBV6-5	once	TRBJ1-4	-	TGTGCCAGCAGTTATAAGGGGTCAACTAATGAAAAACTGTTTTTT	CASSYKGSTNEKLFF
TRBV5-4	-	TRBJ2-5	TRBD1	TGTGCCAGCAATAGAGACAGGGGAGAGACCCAGTACTTC	CASNRDRGETQYF
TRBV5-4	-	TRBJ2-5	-	TGTGCCAGCAGCACAGGGACCCAAGAGACCCAGTACTTC	CASSTGTQETQYF
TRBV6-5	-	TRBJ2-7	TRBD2	TGTGCCACTCGGCGGGGGAGCTCCTACGAGCAGTACTTC	CATRRGSSYEQYF
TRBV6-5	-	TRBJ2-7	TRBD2	TGTGCCACCGGGACTAGCGGGAGCTCCTACGAGCAGTACTTC	CATGTSGSSYEQYF
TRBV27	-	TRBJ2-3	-	TGTGCCAGCAAAAAGACAGGCACAGATACGCAGTATTTT	CASKKTGTDTQYF
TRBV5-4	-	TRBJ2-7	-	TGTGCCAGCAGCTTGAGGGCAGGGGACGAGCAGTACTTC	CASSLRAGDEQYF
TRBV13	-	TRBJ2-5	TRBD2	TGTGCCAGCAGCCACAAGCGGGGGGATGGGACCCAGTACTTC	CASSHKRGDGTQYF